This T cell receptor (beta chain) emerged from a study of control samples from healthy donors and cancer patients. The J segment lost 9 bases and the V segment lost 0 bases, leaving 9 bases of the junction unmatched. The germline CDR1 and CDR2 sequences are LGHNA and YSLEER. CDR3 length equals 16 residues. Method: immunoSEQ multiplex PCR; TCRdb's copy keeps in-frame clones and lacks some. The table lists about 130,000 clones, almost 95% of them singletons, with 0.5% to 0.7% in the top ten. Input material: PBMCs. The gene calls are TRBV4-3 and TRBJ2-1; 9 bases map to TRBD2. The source is an older man with head and neck cancer. In nucleotides, the CDR3 is TGCGCCAGCAGCCAAGAGTTTGTAGCGGGAGTTAGTGAGCAGTTCTTC. Translated, it gives CASSQEFVAGVSEQFF.